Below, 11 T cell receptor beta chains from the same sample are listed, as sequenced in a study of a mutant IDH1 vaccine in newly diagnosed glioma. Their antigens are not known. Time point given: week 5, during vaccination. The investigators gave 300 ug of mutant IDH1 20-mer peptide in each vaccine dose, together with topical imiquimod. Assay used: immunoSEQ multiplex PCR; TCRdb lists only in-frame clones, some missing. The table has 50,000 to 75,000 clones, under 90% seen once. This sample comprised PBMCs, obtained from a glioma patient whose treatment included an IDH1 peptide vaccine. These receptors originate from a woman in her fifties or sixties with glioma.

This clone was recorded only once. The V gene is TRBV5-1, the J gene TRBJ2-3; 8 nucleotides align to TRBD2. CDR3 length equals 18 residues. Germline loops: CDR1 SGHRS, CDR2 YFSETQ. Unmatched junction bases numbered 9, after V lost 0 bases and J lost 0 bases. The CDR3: CASSLASSAGGSTDTQYF. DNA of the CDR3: TGCGCCAGCAGCTTGGCCTCGTCTGCGGGGGGTAGCACAGATACGCAGTATTTT.

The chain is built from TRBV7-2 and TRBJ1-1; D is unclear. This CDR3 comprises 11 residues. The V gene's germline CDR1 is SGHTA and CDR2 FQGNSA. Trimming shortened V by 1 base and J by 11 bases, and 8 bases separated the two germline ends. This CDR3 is CASSLVREAFF. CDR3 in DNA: TGTGCCAGCAGCTTAGTTAGAGAGGCTTTCTTT.

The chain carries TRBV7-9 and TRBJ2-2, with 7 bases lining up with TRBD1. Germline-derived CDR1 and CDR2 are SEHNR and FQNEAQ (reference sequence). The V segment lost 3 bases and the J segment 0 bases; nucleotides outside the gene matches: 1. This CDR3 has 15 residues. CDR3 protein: CASSFTGANTGELFF. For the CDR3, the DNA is TGTGCCAGCAGCTTTACAGGGGCGAACACCGGGGAGCTGTTTTTT. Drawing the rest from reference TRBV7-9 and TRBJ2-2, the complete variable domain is DTGVSQNPRHKITKRGQNVTFRCDPISEHNRLYWYRQTLGQGPEFLTYFQNEAQLEKSRLLSDRFSAERPKGSFSTLEIQRTEQGDSAMYLCASSFTGANTGELFFGEGSRLTVL.

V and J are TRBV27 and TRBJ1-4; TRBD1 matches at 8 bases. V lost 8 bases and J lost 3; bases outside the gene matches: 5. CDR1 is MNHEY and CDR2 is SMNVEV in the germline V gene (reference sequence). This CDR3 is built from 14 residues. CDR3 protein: CASGNRGANEKLFF. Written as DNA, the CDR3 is TGTGCCAGCGGAAACAGGGGGGCTAATGAAAAACTGTTTTTT. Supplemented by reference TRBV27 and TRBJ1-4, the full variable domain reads EAQVTQNPRYLITVTGKKLTVTCSQNMNHEYMSWYRQDPGLGLRQIYYSMNVEVTDKGDVPEGYKVSRKEKRNFPLILESPSPNQTSLYFCASGNRGANEKLFFGSGTQLSVL.

The CDR3 here is CASSLASYEQYF. The CDR3, as DNA: TGTGCCAGCAGTTTGGCATCCTACGAGCAGTACTTC. This chain links TRBV28 with TRBJ2-7; D unclear. Trimming removed 3 bases from V and 1 base from J, with 4 bases in between. Germline-derived CDR1 and CDR2 are MDHEN and SYDVKM. The CDR3 length is 12 residues.

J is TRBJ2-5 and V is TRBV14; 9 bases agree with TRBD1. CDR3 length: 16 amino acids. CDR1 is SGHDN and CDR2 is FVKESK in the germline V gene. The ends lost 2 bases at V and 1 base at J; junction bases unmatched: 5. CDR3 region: CASSQPGQGAQETQYF. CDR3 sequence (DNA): TGTGCCAGCAGCCAACCGGGACAGGGAGCCCAAGAGACCCAGTACTTC.

The chain's CDR3 is CSVLRYPEAFF. DNA for the CDR3: TGCAGCGTTCTTCGGTATCCTGAAGCTTTCTTT. The rearrangement links TRBV29-1 to TRBJ1-1; D unresolved. This CDR3 comprises 11 residues. Germline V gives CDR1 SQVTM, CDR2 ANQGSEA. Deletions cut 5 bases from V and 6 bases from J, with 10 bases between.

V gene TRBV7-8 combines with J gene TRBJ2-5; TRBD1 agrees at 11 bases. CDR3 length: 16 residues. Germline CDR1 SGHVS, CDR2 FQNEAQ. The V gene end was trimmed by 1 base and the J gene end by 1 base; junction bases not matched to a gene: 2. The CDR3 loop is CASSLVGTGGQETQYF. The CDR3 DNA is TGTGCCAGCAGCTTAGTCGGGACAGGGGGCCAAGAGACCCAGTACTTC.

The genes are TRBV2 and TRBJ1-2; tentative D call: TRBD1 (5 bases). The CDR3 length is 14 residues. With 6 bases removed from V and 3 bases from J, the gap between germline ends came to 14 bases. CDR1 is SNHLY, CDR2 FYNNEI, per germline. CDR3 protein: CASSKGALDYGYTF. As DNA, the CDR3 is TGTGCCAGCAGCAAAGGGGCCCTTGACTATGGCTACACCTTC.

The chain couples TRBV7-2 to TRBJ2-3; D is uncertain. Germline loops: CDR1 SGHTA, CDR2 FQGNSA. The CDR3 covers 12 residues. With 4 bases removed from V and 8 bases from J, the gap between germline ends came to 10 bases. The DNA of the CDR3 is TGTGCCAGCAGCTCTCAAGGTGGTACGCAGTATTTT. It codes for CASSSQGGTQYF.

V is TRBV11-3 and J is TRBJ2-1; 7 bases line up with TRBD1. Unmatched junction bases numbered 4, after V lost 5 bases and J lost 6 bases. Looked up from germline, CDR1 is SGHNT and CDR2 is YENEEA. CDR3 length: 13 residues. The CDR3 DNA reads TGTGCCAGCAGCCCAGACAGGGCCAATGAGCAGTTCTTC. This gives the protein CASSPDRANEQFF.